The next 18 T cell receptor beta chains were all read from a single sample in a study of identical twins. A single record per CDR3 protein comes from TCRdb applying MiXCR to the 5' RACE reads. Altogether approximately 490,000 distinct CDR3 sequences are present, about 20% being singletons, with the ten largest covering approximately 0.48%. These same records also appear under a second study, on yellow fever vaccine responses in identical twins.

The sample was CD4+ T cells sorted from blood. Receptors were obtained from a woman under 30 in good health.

CDR3 amino acids: CASRRCRVYEQYV. CDR3 sequence (DNA): TGTGCCAGCAGGAGATGCAGGGTCTACGAGCAGTACGTC. The genes are TRBV11-3 and TRBJ2-7, with a weak D call TRBD1 (5 bases). Trimming shortened V by 6 bases and J by 3 bases, and 12 bases separated the two germline ends. Germline V CDR1 and CDR2: SGHNT, YENEEA. The CDR3 has 13 residues.

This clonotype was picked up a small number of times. CDR3 coding DNA: TGTGCCACCAGCAGAGGGGGACTAGCTGACAATGAGCAGTTCTTC. Residues: CATSRGGLADNEQFF. J is TRBJ2-1 and V is TRBV15; 9 nucleotides line up with TRBD2. Germline CDR1 LNHNV, CDR2 YYDKDF (reference sequence). With 1 base clipped from V and 5 bases from J, the junction kept 3 bases outside the gene matches. This CDR3 is built from 15 residues.

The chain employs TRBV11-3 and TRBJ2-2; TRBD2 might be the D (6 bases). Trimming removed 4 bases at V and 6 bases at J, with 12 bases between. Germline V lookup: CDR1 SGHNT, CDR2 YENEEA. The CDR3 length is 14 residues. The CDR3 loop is CASSSDYGAGELFF. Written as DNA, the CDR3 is TGTGCCAGCAGCTCGGACTATGGGGCCGGGGAGCTGTTTTTT. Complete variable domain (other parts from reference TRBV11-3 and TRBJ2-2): EAGVVQSPRYKIIEKKQPVAFWCNPISGHNTLYWYLQNLGQGPELLIRYENEEAVDDSQLPKDRFSAERLKGVDSTLKIQPAELGDSAVYLCASSSDYGAGELFFGEGSRLTVL.

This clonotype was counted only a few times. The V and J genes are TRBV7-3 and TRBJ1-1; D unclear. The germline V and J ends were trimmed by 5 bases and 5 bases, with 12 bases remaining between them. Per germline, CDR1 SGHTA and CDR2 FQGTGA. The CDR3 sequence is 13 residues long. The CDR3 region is CASSPRFGTEAFF. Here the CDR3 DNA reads TGTGCCAGCAGCCCCCGATTCGGGACTGAAGCTTTCTTT.

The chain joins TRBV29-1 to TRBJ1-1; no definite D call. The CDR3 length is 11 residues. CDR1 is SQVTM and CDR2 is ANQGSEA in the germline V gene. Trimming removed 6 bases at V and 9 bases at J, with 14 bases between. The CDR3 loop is CSVHRGFKAFF. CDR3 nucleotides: TGCAGCGTGCACCGAGGTTTCAAAGCTTTCTTT. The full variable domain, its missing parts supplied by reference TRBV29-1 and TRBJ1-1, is SAVISQKPSRDICQRGTSLTIQCQVDSQVTMMFWYRQQPGQSLTLIATANQGSEATYESGFVIDKFPISRPNLTFSTLTVSNMSPEDSSIYLCSVHRGFKAFFGQGTRLTVV.

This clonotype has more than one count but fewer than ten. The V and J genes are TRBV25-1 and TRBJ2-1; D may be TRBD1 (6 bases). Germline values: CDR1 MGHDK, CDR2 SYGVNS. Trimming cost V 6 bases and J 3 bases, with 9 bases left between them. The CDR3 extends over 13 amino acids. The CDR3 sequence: CASRGQNYNEQFF. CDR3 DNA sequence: TGTGCCAGCAGAGGACAGAACTACAATGAGCAGTTCTTC.

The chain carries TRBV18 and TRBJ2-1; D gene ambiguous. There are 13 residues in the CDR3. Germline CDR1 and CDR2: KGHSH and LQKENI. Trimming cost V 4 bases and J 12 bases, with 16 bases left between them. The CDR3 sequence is CASSHGSNLGQFF. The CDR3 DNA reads TGTGCCAGCTCACACGGGTCAAATCTGGGGCAGTTCTTC.

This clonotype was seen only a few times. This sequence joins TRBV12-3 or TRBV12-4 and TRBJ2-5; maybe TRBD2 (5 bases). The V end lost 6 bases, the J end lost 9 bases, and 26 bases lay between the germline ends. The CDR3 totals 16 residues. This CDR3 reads CASSSSPDSPEYPQYF. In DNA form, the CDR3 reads TGTGCCAGCAGCTCCTCCCCGGACTCCCCAGAATATCCCCAGTACTTC.

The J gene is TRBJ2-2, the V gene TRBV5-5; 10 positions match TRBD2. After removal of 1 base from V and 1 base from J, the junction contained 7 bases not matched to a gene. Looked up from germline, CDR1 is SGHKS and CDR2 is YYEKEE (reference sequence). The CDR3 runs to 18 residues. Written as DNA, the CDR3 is TGTGCCAGCAGCTTGTTCGGTGCTAGCGGGGGGAACACCGGGGAGCTGTTTTTT. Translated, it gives CASSLFGASGGNTGELFF.

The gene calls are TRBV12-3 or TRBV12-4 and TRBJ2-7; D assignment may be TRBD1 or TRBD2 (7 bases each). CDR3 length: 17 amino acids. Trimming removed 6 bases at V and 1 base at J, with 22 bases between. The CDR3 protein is CASSAGVTGMVSYEQYF. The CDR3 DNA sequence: TGTGCCAGCAGCGCGGGGGTGACAGGGATGGTATCCTACGAGCAGTACTTC.

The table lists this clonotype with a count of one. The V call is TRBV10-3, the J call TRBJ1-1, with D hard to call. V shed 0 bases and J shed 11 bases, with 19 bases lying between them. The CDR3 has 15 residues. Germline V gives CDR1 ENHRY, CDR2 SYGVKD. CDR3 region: CAISESIGAAGGAFF. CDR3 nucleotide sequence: TGTGCCATCAGTGAGTCGATCGGAGCCGCAGGTGGGGCTTTCTTT.

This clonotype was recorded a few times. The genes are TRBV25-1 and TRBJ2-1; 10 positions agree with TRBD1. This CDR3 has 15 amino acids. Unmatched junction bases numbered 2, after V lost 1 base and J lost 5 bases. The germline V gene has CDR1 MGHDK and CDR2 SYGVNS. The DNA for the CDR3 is TGTGCCAGCAGTGAATGGGGACAGGGGAACAATGAGCAGTTCTTC. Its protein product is CASSEWGQGNNEQFF.

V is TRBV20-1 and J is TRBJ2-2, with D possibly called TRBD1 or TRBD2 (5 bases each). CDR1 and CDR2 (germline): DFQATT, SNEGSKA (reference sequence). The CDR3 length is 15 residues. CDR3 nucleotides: TGCAGCTGGCTGGGGACCCAGCTTGGGACCGGGGAGCTGTTTTTT. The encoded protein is CSWLGTQLGTGELFF.

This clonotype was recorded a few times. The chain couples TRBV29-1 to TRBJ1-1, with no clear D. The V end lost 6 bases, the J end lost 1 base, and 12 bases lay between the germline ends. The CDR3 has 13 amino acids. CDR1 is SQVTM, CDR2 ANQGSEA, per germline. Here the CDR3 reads CSVNGGGNTEAFF. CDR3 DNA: TGCAGCGTGAACGGCGGCGGGAACACTGAAGCTTTCTTT.

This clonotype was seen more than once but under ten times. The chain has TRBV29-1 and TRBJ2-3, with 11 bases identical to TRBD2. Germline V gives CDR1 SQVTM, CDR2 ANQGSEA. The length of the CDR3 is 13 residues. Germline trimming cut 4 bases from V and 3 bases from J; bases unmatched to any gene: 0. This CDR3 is CSVGTSGTDTQYF. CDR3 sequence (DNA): TGCAGCGTTGGGACTAGCGGGACAGATACGCAGTATTTT.

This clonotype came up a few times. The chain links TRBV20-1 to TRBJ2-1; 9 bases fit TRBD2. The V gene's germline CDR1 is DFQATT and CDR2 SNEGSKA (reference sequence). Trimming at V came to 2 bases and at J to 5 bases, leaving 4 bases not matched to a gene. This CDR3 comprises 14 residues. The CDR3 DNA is TGCAGTGCTAGACTACTAGCGGGCCACAATGAGCAGTTCTTC. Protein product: CSARLLAGHNEQFF.

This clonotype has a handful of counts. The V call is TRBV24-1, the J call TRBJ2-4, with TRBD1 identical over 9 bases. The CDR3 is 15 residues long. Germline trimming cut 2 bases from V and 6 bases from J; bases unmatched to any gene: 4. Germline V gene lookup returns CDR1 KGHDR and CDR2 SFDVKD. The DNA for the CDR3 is TGTGCCACCAGTGATTCGGGACAGGGACTAAACATTCAGTACTTC. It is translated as CATSDSGQGLNIQYF.

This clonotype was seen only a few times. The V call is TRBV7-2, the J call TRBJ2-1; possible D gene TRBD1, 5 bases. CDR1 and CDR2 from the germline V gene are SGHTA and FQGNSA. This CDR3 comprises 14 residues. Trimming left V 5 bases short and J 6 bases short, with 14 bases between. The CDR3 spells CASSPGYAVNEQFF. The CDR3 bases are TGTGCCAGCAGCCCAGGGTACGCCGTCAATGAGCAGTTCTTC.